This entry describes one T cell receptor beta chain. The antigen is undetermined. It was the approximately 120-subject validation cohort, separate from the roughly 700-subject first cohort, to which the donors belonged. V was pared by 3 bases and J by 3 bases, with 5 bases of the junction left unmatched. Germline V gene sequence: CDR1 MNHEY, CDR2 SVGAGI. This CDR3 is built from 15 residues. The data are from a study of cytomegalovirus exposure and HLA in healthy donors. Whole-study results and caveats: It was confirmed in vitro that three of the CMV-associated chains were specific for CMV antigens. Overall, roughly 170 TCR beta chains were annotated as cytomegalovirus-associated.

TCRdb's table, derived via immunoSEQ multiplex PCR, lists solely in-frame clones and lacks some. The sample has more than 250,000 clones, about 92% seen once. The V call is TRBV6-5, the J call TRBJ2-7; 10 bases are a match to TRBD2. Sequenced input: PBMCs. The clonotype originates from a woman aged 25-40 years in good health and CMV-seronegative. The CDR3 nucleotides are TGTGCCAGCAGTTATCGCGGACTAGCGGTCTACGAGCAGTACTTC. Protein: CASSYRGLAVYEQYF.